One sample yielded the 14 T cell receptor beta chains listed below, sequenced in a study of T cells after yellow fever vaccination. TCRdb reprocessed the 5' RACE reads with MiXCR, giving one entry per CDR3 protein. Here the sample spans roughly 320,000 distinct CDR3 sequences, roughly a tenth being singletons. Sequenced here: CD4+ T cells sorted from PBMCs, sampled 45 days after the yellow fever booster vaccination. All receptors derive from a man aged 18-30 years who received the YFV17D yellow fever vaccine.

The chain is built from TRBV2 and TRBJ2-7; D possibly corresponds to TRBD1 (6 bases). The germline gives CDR1 SNHLY, CDR2 FYNNEI. Trimming cost V 4 bases and J 4 bases, with 11 bases left between them. The CDR3 runs 13 residues. CDR3 sequence: CASSVPGAYEQYF. The CDR3 DNA follows: TGTGCCAGCAGTGTTCCAGGGGCATACGAGCAGTACTTC.

The CDR3 spells CATSPGLAAYEQYF. The CDR3 DNA reads as TGTGCCACCAGCCCGGGACTAGCGGCTTACGAGCAGTACTTC. V and J are TRBV15 and TRBJ2-7; 11 positions agree with TRBD2. The germline CDR1 and CDR2 sequences are LNHNV and YYDKDF (reference sequence). V shed 5 bases, J shed 4 bases, and the junction held 4 bases outside the gene matches. The CDR3 covers 14 residues. Full variable domain (missing parts from reference TRBV15 and TRBJ2-7): DAMVIQNPRYQVTQFGKPVTLSCSQTLNHNVMYWYQQKSSQAPKLLFHYYDKDFNNEADTPDNFQSRRPNTSFCFLDIRSPGLGDTAMYLCATSPGLAAYEQYFGPGTRLTVT.

This clonotype was counted only a few times. The V gene is TRBV2, the J gene TRBJ1-2; weak D call: TRBD1 (6 bases). This CDR3 has 15 residues. CDR1 is SNHLY and CDR2 is FYNNEI in the germline V gene. V dropped 5 bases and J dropped 7 bases, with 20 bases sitting between them. The CDR3: CASSQISRGGGGYTF. CDR3 coding DNA: TGTGCCAGCAGTCAGATTAGCAGGGGCGGCGGTGGCTACACCTTC.

This clonotype has at least ten counts. The rearrangement links TRBV4-2 to TRBJ2-3, with TRBD2 as a possible D gene (6 bases). This CDR3 comprises 15 residues. Germline V gives CDR1 LGHNA, CDR2 YNFKEQ. The germline V and J ends were trimmed by 4 bases and 7 bases, with 18 bases remaining between them. CDR3 amino acids: CASSPGQAAGNTQYF. DNA for the CDR3: TGTGCCAGCAGCCCAGGACAAGCGGCGGGGAATACGCAGTATTTT.

The J gene is TRBJ2-3, the V gene TRBV5-5; perhaps TRBD1 as D (5 bases). There are 15 residues in the CDR3. Looked up from germline, CDR1 is SGHKS and CDR2 is YYEKEE (reference sequence). Between the trimmed V and J ends, which lost 1 base and 3 bases, there was a span of 12 bases. The CDR3 here is CASSLSPTATDTQYF. CDR3 DNA sequence: TGTGCCAGCAGCTTGTCCCCGACAGCTACAGATACGCAGTATTTT.

The chain recombines TRBV6-2 or TRBV6-3 with TRBJ1-5; possibly TRBD1 for D (6 bases). The CDR3 has 17 residues. V lost 4 bases to trimming and J lost 3 bases, with 19 bases between them. Germline V gene data show CDR1 as MNHEY and CDR2 as SVGEGT. CDR3 protein: CASSFAPRGAPNQPQHF. The CDR3 DNA is TGTGCCAGCAGTTTTGCGCCCCGGGGGGCACCCAATCAGCCCCAGCATTTT.

The chain uses TRBV5-1 and TRBJ2-1, with 8 positions matching TRBD2. This CDR3 spans 14 amino acids. Germline CDR1 SGHRS, CDR2 YFSETQ. V shed 5 bases and J 8 bases; nucleotides not matched to a gene: 9. The CDR3 nucleotides are TGCGCCAGCAGTAGGACGGGGGGGCCTGATGAGCAGTTCTTC. Its protein is CASSRTGGPDEQFF.

The V gene is TRBV9, the J gene TRBJ2-5; D unresolved. From germline, CDR1 is SGDLS and CDR2 YYNGEE. V was shortened by 0 bases and J by 6 bases, with 12 bases between the two germline ends. This CDR3 comprises 14 residues. The CDR3 is CASSVAGESQTQYF. The CDR3 nucleotides are TGTGCCAGCAGCGTAGCAGGAGAGTCGCAGACCCAGTACTTC.

This clonotype has only a few counts. The V gene is TRBV11-2, the J gene TRBJ1-2; 9 bases agree with TRBD1. Germline CDR1 reads SGHAT; CDR2 reads FQNNGV. This CDR3 region has 17 residues. Germline trimming cut 6 bases from V and 3 bases from J; bases unmatched to any gene: 14. The CDR3 DNA reads TGTGCCAGCAGTCCTCACCCCGGGACAGGGTTCTACTATGGCTACACCTTC. Translation gives CASSPHPGTGFYYGYTF.

V is TRBV5-1 and J is TRBJ2-5, with D possibly being TRBD1 (6 bases). This CDR3 spans 15 amino acids. The V and J ends lost 4 bases and 1 base respectively, with 14 bases between them. Germline V gene lookup returns CDR1 SGHRS and CDR2 YFSETQ. The CDR3 sequence: CASSGQTGIQETQYF. The DNA of the CDR3 is TGCGCCAGCAGCGGGCAAACAGGGATCCAAGAGACCCAGTACTTC.

The chain is built from TRBV5-1 and TRBJ2-1; D remains unclear. Germline V lookup: CDR1 SGHRS, CDR2 YFSETQ. The V end was cut by 0 bases, the J end by 0 bases, with 10 bases between. CDR3 size: 16 residues. CDR3 loop: CASSLVGLGSYNEQFF. CDR3 sequence (DNA): TGCGCCAGCAGCTTGGTCGGGTTGGGCTCCTACAATGAGCAGTTCTTC.

This clonotype showed up just a few times. The V and J genes are TRBV7-2 and TRBJ2-5; TRBD2 matches at 7 bases. CDR1 is SGHTA, CDR2 FQGNSA, per germline. Unmatched junction bases numbered 8, after V lost 3 bases and J lost 1 base. The CDR3 covers 16 residues. The CDR3 DNA reads as TGTGCCAGCAGCTTGGGCCCACTAGCGAGCCAAGAGACCCAGTACTTC. Amino acids: CASSLGPLASQETQYF.

This clonotype was counted a few times. This chain joins TRBV7-2 and TRBJ2-2, with a weak D call TRBD2 (7 bases). Between the trimmed V and J ends, which lost 3 bases and 5 bases, there was a span of 13 bases. The CDR3 length is 15 residues. Germline-derived CDR1 and CDR2 are SGHTA and FQGNSA. The CDR3 region has the DNA TGTGCCAGCAGCTTCTCGGGGGGCTTAACCGGGGAGCTGTTTTTT. Amino acid sequence: CASSFSGGLTGELFF.

This clonotype was observed a handful of times. The rearrangement uses TRBV12-3 or TRBV12-4 and TRBJ1-5; weak D call: TRBD1 (6 bases). The V and J ends lost 6 bases and 7 bases respectively, with 19 bases between them. This CDR3 spans 15 amino acids. CDR3 region: CASSPRGGARQPQHF. The CDR3 region has the DNA TGTGCCAGCAGCCCTAGGGGGGGGGCAAGGCAGCCCCAGCATTTT.